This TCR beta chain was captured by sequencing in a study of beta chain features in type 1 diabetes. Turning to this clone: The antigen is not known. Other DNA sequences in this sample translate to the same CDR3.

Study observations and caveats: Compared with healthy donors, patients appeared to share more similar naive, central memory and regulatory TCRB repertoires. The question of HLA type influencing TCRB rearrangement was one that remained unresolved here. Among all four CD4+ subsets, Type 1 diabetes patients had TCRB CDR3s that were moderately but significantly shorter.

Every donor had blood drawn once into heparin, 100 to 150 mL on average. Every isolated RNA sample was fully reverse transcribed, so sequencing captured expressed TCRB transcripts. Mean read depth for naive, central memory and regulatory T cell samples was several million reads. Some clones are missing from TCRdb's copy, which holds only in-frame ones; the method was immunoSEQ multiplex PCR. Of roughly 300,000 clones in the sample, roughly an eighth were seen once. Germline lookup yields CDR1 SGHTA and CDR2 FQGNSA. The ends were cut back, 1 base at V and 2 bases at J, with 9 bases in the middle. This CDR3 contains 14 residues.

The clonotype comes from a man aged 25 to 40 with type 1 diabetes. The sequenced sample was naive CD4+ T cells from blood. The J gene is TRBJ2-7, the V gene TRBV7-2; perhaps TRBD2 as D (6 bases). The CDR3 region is CASSLGRGAYEQYF. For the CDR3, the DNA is TGTGCCAGCAGCTTAGGGCGGGGAGCCTACGAGCAGTACTTC.